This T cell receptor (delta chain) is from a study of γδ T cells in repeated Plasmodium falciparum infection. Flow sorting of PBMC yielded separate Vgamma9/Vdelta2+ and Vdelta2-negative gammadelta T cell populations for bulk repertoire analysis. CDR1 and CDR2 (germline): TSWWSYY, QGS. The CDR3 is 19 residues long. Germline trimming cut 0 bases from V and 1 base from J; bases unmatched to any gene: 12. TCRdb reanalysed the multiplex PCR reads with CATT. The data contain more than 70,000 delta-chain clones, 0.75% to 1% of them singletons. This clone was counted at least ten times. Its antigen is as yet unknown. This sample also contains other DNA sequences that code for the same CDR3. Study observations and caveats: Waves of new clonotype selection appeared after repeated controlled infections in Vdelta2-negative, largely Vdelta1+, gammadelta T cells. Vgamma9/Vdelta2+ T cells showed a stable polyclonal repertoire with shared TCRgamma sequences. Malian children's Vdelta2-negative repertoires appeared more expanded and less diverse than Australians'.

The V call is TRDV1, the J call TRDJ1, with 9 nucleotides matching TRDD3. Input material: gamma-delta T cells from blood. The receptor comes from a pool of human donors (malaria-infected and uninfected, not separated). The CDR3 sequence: CALGELSGSGGWGTDKLIF. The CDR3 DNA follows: TGTGCTCTTGGGGAACTCTCGGGGTCTGGGGGATGGGGCACCGATAAACTCATCTTT.